This T cell receptor beta chain derives from a study of T cells after yellow fever vaccination. In its sample, this clonotype was seen many times. Germline V gene sequence: CDR1 MDHEN, CDR2 SYDVKM. The junction had 8 bases not matched to a gene; V was cut back by 6 bases and J by 1 base. This CDR3 spans 16 amino acids. TCRdb reprocessed the 5' RACE reads with MiXCR, giving one entry per CDR3 protein. This table holds some 130,000 distinct CDR3 sequences, approximately 6.6% found once. Specimen: CD4+ T cells sorted from PBMCs, collected 10 days after the yellow fever booster vaccination. The sequence was collected from a man aged 25 to 40 who received the YFV17D yellow fever vaccine. The V gene is TRBV28, the J gene TRBJ2-1; 8 nucleotides agree with TRBD1. CDR3 bases: TGTGCCAGCAGCGGGGGACAGGCCCAATCCTACAATGAGCAGTTCTTC. Its protein is CASSGGQAQSYNEQFF.